One and the same sample provided the 3 T cell receptor beta chains below, sequenced in a study of healthy donors' naive CD4 and CD8 T cells. TCR libraries were built from around 0.45 ug of total RNA by linear amplification. Each CDR3 protein gets one entry after TCRdb re-called the reads with MiXCR. The data show approximately 200,000 distinct CDR3 sequences, around 74% seen once. Material for sequencing was naive CD4+ and CD8+ T cells sorted from blood, pooled from several donors. These receptors came from a pool of human donors in good health; the sample pools cells from several healthy donors.

The chain is built from TRBV29-1 and TRBJ2-1, with 9 nucleotides matching TRBD2. The CDR3 extends over 15 amino acids. Looked up from germline, CDR1 is SQVTM and CDR2 is ANQGSEA. Trimming cost V 4 bases and J 1 base; bases outside gene matches: 5. Here the CDR3 reads CSVVREGRSYNEQFF. CDR3 bases: TGCAGCGTTGTGCGGGAGGGCCGGTCCTACAATGAGCAGTTCTTC.

V usage is TRBV18 and J usage is TRBJ2-3; TRBD1 agrees at 10 bases. Losses at the gene ends were 2 bases for V and 6 bases for J; bases not matched to a gene: 8. The length of the CDR3 is 16 residues. CDR1 is KGHSH, CDR2 LQKENI, per germline. CDR3 protein: CASSPMGQGSIDTQYF. The CDR3 DNA follows: TGTGCCAGCTCACCAATGGGACAGGGGAGTATTGATACGCAGTATTTT.

The gene calls are TRBV29-1 and TRBJ2-7; D call uncertain. Germline CDR1 and CDR2: SQVTM and ANQGSEA. V was shortened by 4 bases and J by 0 bases, with 13 bases between the two germline ends. The CDR3 is made up of 14 amino acids. CDR3 loop: CSVASVPSSYEQYF. In DNA form, the CDR3 reads TGCAGCGTTGCGTCTGTACCGAGCTCCTACGAGCAGTACTTC.